This TCR beta chain was documented in a study of blood T cell repertoires in COVID-19. Looking at the study overall: Samples of COVID-19 (acute and convalescent) were obtained from the United States, Italy and Spain. The analysed material was cDNA or gDNA that came from T cells, B-cell-depleted T cells, or PBMCs.

Authors' processing steps: Amplification from reference gene primers served as the basis for estimated nucleated cell counts. The table came from immunoSEQ multiplex PCR; TCRdb's copy has only in-frame clones and leaves some out. The DNA gave D and trimming, while V, J and clone size come from that table. The sample has tens of thousands of clones; about four fifths are singletons. CDR3 length: 15 amino acids. Per the germline V gene, CDR1 is LNHDA and CDR2 is SQIVND (reference sequence). V lost 1 base and J 1 base, leaving 10 bases between the germline ends. The gene calls are TRBV19 and TRBJ1-1; the D is unclear. The receptor comes from a man aged 65 to 85 with active COVID-19. Sequenced: peripheral blood. The CDR3 nucleotides read TGTGCCAGTAGTATAGTCTCTTCGGGGAACACTGAAGCTTTCTTT. Amino acid sequence: CASSIVSSGNTEAFF.